The 30 T cell receptor beta chains in this list originate from one sample, sequenced in a study of CD8+ T cells in alopecia areata. Sequencing used cDNA as its template, made by extracting RNA and reverse transcribing it. Measured with immunoSEQ multiplex PCR; TCRdb has only the in-frame clones, and not every one. The table has 150,000 to 200,000 clones, around three fifths seen once. Treatment specified: oral pan-JAK inhibitor, 5-10 mg twice daily. Sequences were derived from CD4+ T cells sorted from blood, sampled at week 24, from a patient treated with tofacitinib. These receptor sequences come from a human donor with alopecia areata.

CDR3 sequence reads: CASSGGTGHIGYTF. The DNA of the CDR3 is TGTGCCAGCAGCGGAGGGACAGGCCATATAGGCTACACCTTC. The chain employs TRBV5-4 and TRBJ1-2; TRBD1 aligns across 8 bases. The CDR3 is 14 residues long. The germline V gene encodes CDR1 SGHNT and CDR2 YYREEE (reference sequence). After removal of 4 bases from V and 8 bases from J, the junction contained 10 bases not matched to a gene.

This clone has just one count. The rearrangement joins TRBV30 to TRBJ1-1, with D perhaps TRBD1 (5 bases). CDR3 length: 13 residues. V lost 0 bases and J 1 base, leaving 6 bases between the germline ends. Germline lookup yields CDR1 GTSNPN and CDR2 SVGIG (reference sequence). The CDR3 region is CAWSVGPNTEAFF. CDR3 in DNA: TGTGCCTGGAGTGTGGGGCCGAACACTGAAGCTTTCTTT.

The gene calls are TRBV11-2 and TRBJ1-6, with D possibly being TRBD1 (6 bases). In germline, CDR1 is SGHAT, CDR2 FQNNGV. V was shortened by 0 bases and J by 7 bases, with 10 bases between the two germline ends. This CDR3 has 15 residues. The CDR3 here is CASSLDSGVNSPLHF. The CDR3 bases are TGTGCCAGCAGCTTAGATTCAGGGGTCAATTCACCCCTCCACTTT.

This chain connects TRBV7-9 to TRBJ2-3, with 10 bases fitting TRBD2. CDR1 and CDR2 (germline): SEHNR, FQNEAQ (reference sequence). The CDR3 totals 15 residues. After removal of 4 bases from V and 3 bases from J, the junction contained 4 bases not matched to a gene. The CDR3 protein is CASSSLAGRTDTQYF. Here the CDR3 DNA reads TGTGCCAGCAGCTCACTAGCGGGGAGAACAGATACGCAGTATTTT.

This clone was found a few times. The V call is TRBV7-3, the J call TRBJ2-1; 14 bases are shared with TRBD2. CDR3 size: 17 residues. Germline lookup yields CDR1 SGHTA and CDR2 FQGTGA. Trimming took 5 bases from V and 7 from J; bases not matched to a gene: 10. As DNA, the CDR3 is TGTGCCAGCAGCCCCTATCCGGGACTAGCGGGGGTGAATGAGCAGTTCTTC. Its protein product is CASSPYPGLAGVNEQFF. The entire variable domain, with the rest obtained from reference TRBV7-3 and TRBJ2-1, is as follows: GAGVSQTPSNKVTEKGKYVELRCDPISGHTALYWYRQSLGQGPEFLIYFQGTGAADDSGLPNDRFFAVRPEGSVSTLKIQRTERGDSAVYLCASSPYPGLAGVNEQFFGPGTRLTVL.

This chain uses TRBV30 with TRBJ1-2; D unclear. The germline V gene encodes CDR1 GTSNPN and CDR2 SVGIG (reference sequence). This CDR3 region has 11 residues. V shed 5 bases and J shed 8 bases, with 12 bases lying between them. This chain's CDR3 is CAWGRDGGYTF. As DNA, the CDR3 is TGTGCCTGGGGTCGGGATGGGGGCTACACCTTC.

In its sample, this clone was seen a few times. The chain recombines TRBV5-6 with TRBJ1-6; 7 positions agree with TRBD1. V dropped 4 bases and J dropped 7; count of bases not matched to a gene: 14. Germline CDR1 and CDR2: SGHDT and YYEEEE. This CDR3 spans 17 amino acids. CDR3 in DNA: TGTGCCAGCAGCGCTCCGGGACAGACCTCTGGAAATTCACCCCTCCACTTT. Its protein product is CASSAPGQTSGNSPLHF.

This chain links TRBV13 with TRBJ2-7; D gene unclear. The CDR3 consists of 12 residues. Germline V gene sequence: CDR1 PRHDT, CDR2 FYEKMQ (reference sequence). V lost 5 bases, J lost 0 bases, and 5 bases lay in between. The CDR3 DNA reads as TGTGCCAGCAGCCGTAGCTCCTACGAGCAGTACTTC. Its protein is CASSRSSYEQYF.

In its sample, this clone was seen a few times. The junction shows a germline mismatch at one end, possibly a read error. Other DNA sequences of this sample code for an identical CDR3. The chain links TRBV29-1 to TRBJ2-1; the match to TRBD1 covers 9 bases. The CDR3 has 13 residues. CDR1 is SQVTM and CDR2 is ANQGSEA in the germline V gene. DNA of the CDR3: TGCAGCGTAGAAGGACAGGGGTACAATGAGCAGTTCTTC. Amino acids: CSVEGQGYNEQFF.

The chain is built from TRBV10-2 and TRBJ2-2, with D hard to call. Germline assignment: CDR1 WSHSY and CDR2 SAAADI. Trimming cost V 2 bases and J 7 bases, with 5 bases left between them. This CDR3 has 12 amino acids. CDR3 in amino acids: CASSEGDGELFF. The CDR3 nucleotides are TGCGCCAGCAGTGAGGGGGACGGGGAGCTGTTTTTT.

The V and J genes are TRBV7-2 and TRBJ1-5, with D possibly TRBD1 on 5 matching bases. V was cut by 10 bases and J by 3 bases, with 13 bases left in between. This CDR3 comprises 13 residues. The V gene's germline CDR1 is SGHTA and CDR2 FQGNSA. The CDR3 sequence: CATGRNSNQPQHF. CDR3 nucleotides: TGTGCCACAGGGCGGAATTCCAATCAGCCCCAGCATTTT.

This chain joins TRBV5-6 and TRBJ2-1, with D perhaps matching TRBD2 (8 bases). Germline V lookup: CDR1 SGHDT, CDR2 YYEEEE. V was pared by 2 bases and J by 7 bases, with 28 bases between. This CDR3 region has 19 residues. Here the CDR3 reads CASSFRTGPGTRSRNEQFF. CDR3 nucleotides: TGTGCCAGCAGCTTTAGGACAGGCCCCGGGACTAGGTCGCGGAATGAGCAGTTCTTC.

This clone showed up just a few times. The rearrangement uses TRBV27 and TRBJ2-3; 8 bases are shared with TRBD2. This CDR3 is 14 amino acids long. The V gene end was trimmed by 2 bases and the J gene end by 6 bases; junction bases not matched to a gene: 4. Per the germline V gene, CDR1 is MNHEY and CDR2 is SMNVEV (reference sequence). For the CDR3, the DNA is TGTGCCAGCAGTTTACGGGGGGGCCGTGATACGCAGTATTTT. This gives the protein CASSLRGGRDTQYF.

The V gene is TRBV30, the J gene TRBJ2-3; D is perhaps TRBD1 or TRBD2 (6 bases each). This CDR3 has 11 amino acids. CDR1 is GTSNPN and CDR2 is SVGIG in the germline V gene (reference sequence). The V and J ends lost 3 bases and 8 bases respectively, with 9 bases between them. The CDR3 region has the DNA TGTGCCTGGAGAGGGGGAGGTACGCAGTATTTT. Encoded protein: CAWRGGGTQYF.

This clone was seen only a few times. This CDR3 reads CASSPSPGLGGNEQFF. For the CDR3, the DNA is TGTGCCAGCAGCCCCAGCCCGGGACTAGGCGGCAATGAGCAGTTCTTC. The V and J genes are TRBV7-3 and TRBJ2-1; 8 bases are shared with TRBD2. The CDR3 loop spans 16 amino acids. Per germline, CDR1 SGHTA and CDR2 FQGTGA. The V gene end was trimmed by 5 bases and the J gene end by 6 bases; junction bases not matched to a gene: 12.

This clone occurred a few times. This rearrangement joins TRBV4-1 to TRBJ1-1; no reliable D call. Germline CDR1 is MGHRA and CDR2 is YSYEKL. The CDR3 totals 12 residues. The ends were cut back, 2 bases at V and 7 bases at J, with 8 bases in the middle. The CDR3 sequence: CASSQSGLEAFF. The CDR3 DNA is TGCGCCAGCAGCCAATCCGGACTTGAAGCTTTCTTT.

V is TRBV18 and J is TRBJ2-3; 7 bases line up with TRBD2. The CDR3 is made up of 18 amino acids. V gave up 3 bases and J gave up 2 bases; unmatched junction bases: 14. Looked up from germline, CDR1 is KGHSH and CDR2 is LQKENI. The CDR3 DNA reads as TGTGCCAGCTCACCCACGATCCGGGGCGGGGGATACACAGATACGCAGTATTTT. Encoded protein: CASSPTIRGGGYTDTQYF.

The chain has TRBV5-6 and TRBJ2-5; perhaps TRBD2 as D (7 bases). The CDR3 length is 14 residues. Germline CDR1 is SGHDT and CDR2 is YYEEEE. V lost 4 bases, J lost 5 bases, and 15 bases lay in between. The CDR3 sequence is CASSLVGGHETQYF. The CDR3 DNA reads TGTGCCAGCAGCCTTGTCGGGGGGCATGAGACCCAGTACTTC.

This sequence joins TRBV27 and TRBJ2-3; D not resolved. V was cut by 6 bases and J by 1 base, with 14 bases left in between. The CDR3 has 15 amino acids. CDR1 and CDR2 (germline): MNHEY, SMNVEV (reference sequence). The CDR3 region is CASSPGRKGTDTQYF. The CDR3 DNA reads TGTGCCAGCAGCCCCGGCAGGAAGGGCACAGATACGCAGTATTTT.

The gene calls are TRBV27 and TRBJ2-1; the D gene is possibly TRBD2 (5 bases). CDR3 length: 11 amino acids. Germline V lookup: CDR1 MNHEY, CDR2 SMNVEV (reference sequence). With 7 bases removed from V and 8 bases from J, the gap between germline ends came to 9 bases. The CDR3 reads CASKTRDEQFF. DNA for the CDR3: TGTGCCAGCAAAACGAGGGATGAGCAGTTCTTC.

This sequence joins TRBV10-3 and TRBJ2-6; no reliable D call. Germline CDR1 ENHRY, CDR2 SYGVKD. This CDR3 region has 15 residues. V lost 4 bases to trimming and J lost 1 base, with 8 bases between them. In DNA form, the CDR3 reads TGTGCCATCAGTGCAGGCTCGTCTGGGGCCAACGTCCTGACTTTC. It specifies CAISAGSSGANVLTF.

The rearrangement links TRBV6-5 to TRBJ2-3; 12 bases map to TRBD2. Losses at the gene ends were 9 bases for V and 4 bases for J; bases not matched to a gene: 8. This CDR3 has 15 residues. Germline loops: CDR1 MNHEY, CDR2 SVGAGI. In DNA form, the CDR3 reads TGTGCCAGACATTGGACTAGCGGGACCTCAGATACGCAGTATTTT. It encodes CARHWTSGTSDTQYF.

This clone has just a few counts. The chain uses TRBV5-6 and TRBJ2-5, with 10 bases lining up with TRBD1. V gave up 4 bases and J gave up 5 bases; unmatched junction bases: 14. Per the germline V gene, CDR1 is SGHDT and CDR2 is YYEEEE. This CDR3 is 17 amino acids long. Written as DNA, the CDR3 is TGTGCCAGCAGCAAGGGAGTAGGGGACAGGGGAGGGGAGACCCAGTACTTC. Amino acid sequence: CASSKGVGDRGGETQYF.

The CDR3 nucleotides read TGTGCCAGCAGCTTGGACCCCCCGGGTTCACCCCTCCACTTT. It translates to CASSLDPPGSPLHF. This rearrangement joins TRBV5-6 to TRBJ1-6; the D is unclear. Trimming left V 0 bases short and J 9 bases short, with 10 bases between. Germline assignment: CDR1 SGHDT and CDR2 YYEEEE. The CDR3 loop spans 14 amino acids.

V and J are TRBV11-3 and TRBJ2-1, with 7 bases fitting TRBD1. The ends lost 0 bases at V and 0 bases at J; junction bases unmatched: 5. CDR1 is SGHNT, CDR2 YENEEA, per germline. The CDR3 sequence is 17 residues long. DNA for the CDR3: TGTGCCAGCAGCTTAGATGACCGGGACAGCTCCTACAATGAGCAGTTCTTC. Residues: CASSLDDRDSSYNEQFF.

As concerns this clone: Other DNA sequences from this sample encode an identical CDR3 as well. The chain employs TRBV6-6 and TRBJ1-1; no firm D call. V lost 0 bases, J lost 0 bases, and 5 bases lay in between. The length of the CDR3 is 14 residues. Germline V gene data show CDR1 as MNHNY and CDR2 as SVGAGI (reference sequence). CDR3 sequence: CASSYSGLNTEAFF. The CDR3 nucleotides read TGTGCCAGCAGTTACTCGGGGTTGAACACTGAAGCTTTCTTT.

J is TRBJ2-3 and V is TRBV5-8; D is ambiguous. The germline gives CDR1 SGHTS, CDR2 YDEGEE. The CDR3 consists of 14 residues. Trimming removed 0 bases at V and 5 bases at J, with 10 bases between. The CDR3 loop is CASSLAHSGDTQYF. CDR3 bases: TGTGCCAGCAGCTTGGCCCACAGTGGAGATACGCAGTATTTT.

This chain joins TRBV11-1 and TRBJ2-6, with unresolved D. Trimming took off 5 bases at V and 2 bases at J, with 16 bases between the two ends. The CDR3 extends over 17 amino acids. The germline V gene has CDR1 SGHAT and CDR2 FQDESV (reference sequence). CDR3 bases: TGTGCCAGCAGCCCCCAAAGATACGAGCCTGGGGCCAACGTCCTGACTTTC. It is translated as CASSPQRYEPGANVLTF.

The V and J genes are TRBV29-1 and TRBJ2-1; TRBD2 is a possible D gene (5 bases). The germline V gene encodes CDR1 SQVTM and CDR2 ANQGSEA. The CDR3 length is 16 residues. Trimming cost V 0 bases and J 0 bases, with 12 bases left between them. The CDR3 DNA reads TGCAGCGTTGAAGAGGGGAGAATTAGCTCCTACAATGAGCAGTTCTTC. Its protein product is CSVEEGRISSYNEQFF.

V and J are TRBV29-1 and TRBJ1-1; 7 bases agree with TRBD1. The CDR3 consists of 14 residues. With 0 bases clipped from V and 2 bases from J, the junction kept 3 bases outside the gene matches. CDR1 and CDR2 from the germline V gene are SQVTM and ANQGSEA. Here the CDR3 DNA reads TGCAGCGTTGAAGAACGACAGGGAAACACTGAAGCTTTCTTT. This encodes CSVEERQGNTEAFF.